This T cell receptor beta chain was profiled in a study of spatial heterogeneity in lung cancer. The J segment lost 14 bases and the V segment lost 2 bases, leaving 7 bases of the junction unmatched. The CDR3 extends over 13 amino acids. Germline-derived CDR1 and CDR2 are SGHTA and FQGNSA. From the 5' RACE reads, TCRdb called clonotypes with MiXCR, one entry per CDR3 protein. In the table there are tens of thousands of distinct CDR3 sequences, about 6% of which are singletons. Stated time point: sample taken at primary tumor resection. Without sorting, whole RNA was sequenced from tumor, nontumor lung or frozen PBMC. This clonotype has only a few counts.

The sample in question was PBMCs, obtained at surgery. The receptor was derived from a male donor with early-stage non-small cell lung cancer. The chain carries TRBV7-2 and TRBJ1-4, with 8 bases fitting TRBD1. The CDR3 loop is CASSLNDRGTLFF. The CDR3 nucleotides read TGTGCCAGCAGCTTAAATGACAGGGGAACTCTGTTTTTT.